The next 21 T cell receptor beta chains were all read from a single sample in a study of CD8+ T cells in alopecia areata. Extracted from the samples, RNA was reverse transcribed into cDNA to serve as the sequencing template. Profiled with immunoSEQ multiplex PCR; TCRdb holds only in-frame clones, not every one. The sample contains under 150,000 clones, 62% of which appear only once. The sample comprised CD8+ T cells sorted from blood. The receptors were gathered from a human donor in good health.

This clone has more than one count but fewer than ten. This sequence joins TRBV27 and TRBJ2-1; D is ambiguous. Trimming stripped 6 bases from V and 5 bases from J, with 14 bases between. This CDR3 has 14 amino acids. Germline assignment: CDR1 MNHEY and CDR2 SMNVEV (reference sequence). DNA of the CDR3: TGTGCCAGCAGGCTCGGTGGGCTCCACAATGAGCAGTTCTTC. This sequence encodes CASRLGGLHNEQFF.

This clone was detected once. The CDR3 spells CASSTGGGQGFSTGELFF. DNA for the CDR3: TGTGCCAGCAGCACAGGGGGCGGACAGGGGTTCTCCACCGGGGAGCTGTTTTTT. J is TRBJ2-2 and V is TRBV9, with TRBD1 matching 9 bases. The CDR3 has 18 amino acids. With 4 bases clipped from V and 4 bases from J, the junction kept 14 bases outside the gene matches. Germline values: CDR1 SGDLS, CDR2 YYNGEE.

Here the CDR3 DNA reads TGCGCCAGCAGGGCAACCTACGAGCAGTACTTC. It translates to CASRATYEQYF. J is TRBJ2-7 and V is TRBV5-1; D gene uncertain. V was shortened by 5 bases and J by 2 bases, with 5 bases between the two germline ends. The CDR3 consists of 11 residues. CDR1 is SGHRS, CDR2 YFSETQ, per germline.

The rearrangement joins TRBV7-9 to TRBJ2-7; tentative D call: TRBD2 (5 bases). This CDR3 spans 14 amino acids. Looked up from germline, CDR1 is SEHNR and CDR2 is FQNEAQ (reference sequence). V gave up 1 base and J gave up 4 bases, with 11 bases separating them. Here the CDR3 reads CASSLELVGYEQYF. CDR3 DNA: TGTGCCAGCAGCTTAGAACTAGTTGGGTACGAGCAGTACTTC.

This rearrangement joins TRBV5-1 to TRBJ1-1; D not certain. The CDR3 is 14 amino acids. V gave up 0 bases and J gave up 5 bases, with 11 bases separating them. Germline loops: CDR1 SGHRS, CDR2 YFSETQ. CDR3 DNA sequence: TGCGCCAGCAGCTTGGTTGGGGTGGGGACTGAAGCTTTCTTT. This codes for CASSLVGVGTEAFF.

CDR3 in amino acids: CASSFPGDLKAFF. The CDR3 DNA reads TGTGCCAGCAGTTTCCCGGGCGATCTGAAGGCGTTCTTC. The chain has TRBV28 and TRBJ2-1; D ambiguous. The CDR3 contains 13 residues. V lost 3 bases and J lost 15, with 18 bases in between. Germline V gives CDR1 MDHEN, CDR2 SYDVKM.

The chain uses TRBV5-6 and TRBJ2-1, with 8 bases lining up with TRBD2. J gave up 7 bases and V 2 bases, and 8 bases lay outside the gene matches. Per germline, CDR1 SGHDT and CDR2 YYEEEE. The CDR3 has 15 amino acids. CDR3 in DNA: TGTGCCAGCAGCTTTTTTGTACTAGCGGCGAATGAGCAGTTCTTC. This codes for CASSFFVLAANEQFF.

This chain uses TRBV4-1 with TRBJ1-1; a possible D gene is TRBD1 (5 bases). V was clipped by 4 bases and J by 6 bases, with 15 bases between them. There are 14 residues in the CDR3. The germline V gene has CDR1 MGHRA and CDR2 YSYEKL. The CDR3 sequence: CASSPSHDSAEAFF. CDR3 coding DNA: TGCGCCAGCAGCCCCTCACACGACAGTGCTGAAGCTTTCTTT.

CDR3 in amino acids: CASSFKEGLAVITDTQYF. DNA for the CDR3: TGTGCCAGCAGCTTCAAAGAGGGACTAGCGGTAATCACAGATACGCAGTATTTT. V is TRBV5-6 and J is TRBJ2-3; 11 bases line up with TRBD2. This CDR3 has 18 amino acids. From germline, CDR1 is SGHDT and CDR2 YYEEEE. The trim removed 2 bases at V and 2 bases at J, leaving 10 bases unmatched.

This chain joins TRBV9 and TRBJ1-1; D is unclear. Trimming took off 0 bases at V and 1 base at J, with 10 bases between the two ends. Germline values: CDR1 SGDLS, CDR2 YYNGEE. There are 15 residues in the CDR3. The CDR3 reads CASSVDGRANTEAFF. CDR3 sequence (DNA): TGTGCCAGCAGCGTAGATGGGCGGGCGAACACTGAAGCTTTCTTT.

The chain is built from TRBV5-1 and TRBJ1-5, with 11 positions matching TRBD1. The CDR3 totals 15 residues. Germline CDR1 is SGHRS and CDR2 is YFSETQ. Germline trimming cut 4 bases from V and 7 bases from J; bases unmatched to any gene: 7. The CDR3 nucleotides read TGCGCCAGCAGCACGGACAGGGGGCGAGACCAGCCCCAGCATTTT. Residues: CASSTDRGRDQPQHF.

The table lists this clone with a few counts. The V and J genes are TRBV7-9 and TRBJ2-7; 12 positions agree with TRBD2. CDR3 size: 19 residues. CDR1 is SEHNR, CDR2 FQNEAQ, per germline (reference sequence). J was trimmed by 4 bases and V by 5 bases; bases with no gene match: 18. This CDR3 reads CASSQGTWATSGRLYEQYF. The CDR3 region has the DNA TGTGCCAGCAGCCAGGGAACCTGGGCAACTAGCGGGAGGTTATACGAGCAGTACTTC.

The J gene is TRBJ2-3, the V gene TRBV7-6; no definite D call. The germline gives CDR1 SGHVS, CDR2 FNYEAQ. The CDR3 is 11 amino acids. Trimming left V 2 bases short and J 4 bases short, with 1 base between. The CDR3 sequence: CASSLSDTQYF. CDR3 DNA sequence: TGTGCCAGCAGCTTATCAGATACGCAGTATTTT.

The chain employs TRBV11-2 and TRBJ2-1; TRBD1 is a possible D gene (6 bases). This CDR3 has 14 amino acids. The germline V and J ends were trimmed by 5 bases and 6 bases, with 14 bases remaining between them. Germline CDR1 reads SGHAT; CDR2 reads FQNNGV. DNA for the CDR3: TGTGCCAGCAGCGCTGGGGCAGGGGTCAATGAGCAGTTCTTC. Its translation is CASSAGAGVNEQFF.

A single count supports this clone. The chain links TRBV29-1 to TRBJ2-3, with TRBD2 matching 11 bases. The length of the CDR3 is 19 residues. Germline-derived CDR1 and CDR2 are SQVTM and ANQGSEA. The V and J ends lost 3 bases and 1 base, in that order; junction bases with no gene match: 15. CDR3 nucleotides: TGCAGCGTTGACTCCGGACTAGCGGGCCGGGGGGACCGCACAGATACGCAGTATTTT. Translated: CSVDSGLAGRGDRTDTQYF.

The chain couples TRBV7-9 to TRBJ2-7; no clear D. Per germline, CDR1 SEHNR and CDR2 FQNEAQ (reference sequence). The CDR3 is made up of 12 amino acids. V was shortened by 6 bases and J by 3 bases, with 9 bases between the two germline ends. CDR3 amino acids: CASSLLGYEQYF. DNA for the CDR3: TGTGCCAGCAGTTTGCTAGGCTACGAGCAGTACTTC.

The chain combines TRBV7-2 with TRBJ2-7; the D is unclear. The CDR3 is 14 amino acids. V was trimmed by 3 bases and J by 2 bases, leaving 11 bases between them. The germline V gene has CDR1 SGHTA and CDR2 FQGNSA. This chain's CDR3 is CASSFFPSPYEQYF. DNA for the CDR3: TGTGCCAGCAGCTTCTTCCCGTCTCCCTACGAGCAGTACTTC.

This sequence joins TRBV25-1 and TRBJ2-2, with D perhaps matching TRBD1 (5 bases). CDR3 length equals 15 residues. Trimming took off 3 bases at V and 4 bases at J, with 12 bases between the two ends. CDR1 is MGHDK, CDR2 SYGVNS, per germline. CDR3 in amino acids: CASSDGAGPTGELFF. The CDR3 DNA reads TGTGCCAGCAGTGATGGCGCAGGGCCCACCGGGGAGCTGTTTTTT.

The chain joins TRBV29-1 to TRBJ1-1; D gene ambiguous. Per the germline V gene, CDR1 is SQVTM and CDR2 is ANQGSEA. V was trimmed by 1 base and J by 7 bases, leaving 7 bases between them. The CDR3 is 11 amino acids. DNA of the CDR3: TGCAGCGTTGAAGGCAGAAATGAAGCTTTCTTT. Translating gives CSVEGRNEAFF. Drawing the rest from reference TRBV29-1 and TRBJ1-1, the complete variable domain is SAVISQKPSRDICQRGTSLTIQCQVDSQVTMMFWYRQQPGQSLTLIATANQGSEATYESGFVIDKFPISRPNLTFSTLTVSNMSPEDSSIYLCSVEGRNEAFFGQGTRLTVV.

The rearrangement joins TRBV4-1 to TRBJ1-1, with D uncertain. The CDR3 loop spans 14 amino acids. Deletions cut 1 base from V and 7 bases from J, with 13 bases between. Germline CDR1 and CDR2: MGHRA and YSYEKL. The CDR3 DNA reads as TGCGCCAGCAGCCAAGGCCCACCCAGGCGTGAAGCTTTCTTT. Its protein product is CASSQGPPRREAFF.

This clone was seen a handful of times. This sequence joins TRBV10-3 and TRBJ1-1; D is possibly TRBD1 (6 bases). The germline CDR1 and CDR2 sequences are ENHRY and SYGVKD. Trimming removed 4 bases at V and 11 bases at J, with 11 bases between. The CDR3 has 11 residues. CDR3 residues: CAISGNREAFF. The CDR3 coding sequence is TGTGCCATCAGTGGGAACAGGGAGGCTTTCTTT.